Listed below are T cell receptor beta chains from one sample, sequenced in a study of shared clonotypes between healthy human individuals. Produced via immunoSEQ multiplex PCR; TCRdb's table is partial and in-frame only. The top ten clones hold 0.89% of a sample with around 1.1 million clones, 70% to 85% of them seen once. Sequenced sample: memory CD4+ T cells from PBMCs. These receptors all come from a man aged 18 to 29 in good health. Some clones in this sample may be carry-over from other donors' samples. CDR3s include the opening cysteine and the closing phenylalanine or tryptophan. Fields, in order: J gene, V gene, clone size, D gene, CDR3 protein, CDR3 DNA. D genes are given only for firm matches. Some rows mark clone size as missing; the rest say once, few, many or name a class of expanded clone.

TRBJ2-1 TRBV5-1 NA NA CASSLSPGVRVDEQFF TGCGCCAGCAGCTTGTCTCCGGGAGTCAGAGTCGATGAGCAGTTCTTC
TRBJ1-3 TRBV5-6 NA NA CASSSGVFGGNTIYF TGTGCCAGCAGTTCGGGGGTATTCGGTGGAAACACCATATATTTT
TRBJ1-1 TRBV5-1 NA TRBD1 CASSGDRGLVAEAFF TGCGCCAGCAGCGGGGACAGGGGGCTAGTCGCTGAAGCTTTCTTT
TRBJ1-1 TRBV2 NA NA CASSEISRTEAFF TGTGCCAGCAGTGAAATCTCCCGGACTGAAGCTTTCTTT
TRBJ2-5 TRBV4-2 NA TRBD2 CASSQGAGSGETQYF TGTGCCAGCAGCCAAGGAGCGGGGAGCGGAGAGACCCAGTACTTC
TRBJ1-4 TRBV11-3 many NA CASSLVRGIKLFF TGTGCCAGCAGCTTAGTTCGGGGGATTAAACTGTTTTTT
TRBJ2-5 TRBV7-2 few NA CASSLNRMETQYF TGTGCCAGCAGCTTGAATAGAATGGAGACCCAGTACTTC
TRBJ2-5 TRBV18 once TRBD2 CASSPRIRTSGRGGQETQYF TGTGCCAGCTCACCACGTATTCGGACTAGCGGGAGAGGGGGCCAAGAGACCCAGTACTTC
TRBJ2-1 TRBV9 NA NA CASSPSTTRGIYNEQFF TGTGCCAGCAGCCCCTCGACGACTAGAGGAATATACAATGAGCAGTTCTTC
TRBJ1-5 TRBV6-5 NA NA CASSDTGPLQPQHF TGTGCCAGCAGCGACACAGGGCCACTCCAGCCCCAGCATTTT
TRBJ2-1 TRBV7-2 few TRBD2 CASSLARAGGTYNEQFF TGTGCCAGCAGCTTAGCTCGAGCGGGAGGAACCTACAATGAGCAGTTCTTC
TRBJ1-5 TRBV6-5 NA TRBD1 CASSSRQGIGQPQHF TGTGCCAGCAGCTCCAGACAGGGGATTGGTCAGCCCCAGCATTTT
TRBJ1-1 TRBV11-2 NA NA CASREIKNTEAFF TGTGCCAGCAGGGAAATTAAGAACACTGAAGCTTTCTTT
TRBJ1-2 TRBV2 NA TRBD1 CASTTGGGGYTF TGTGCCAGCACTACAGGGGGCGGCGGCTACACCTTC
TRBJ2-7 TRBV10-3 NA TRBD2 CAISRTSGSFEQYF TGTGCCATCAGCCGGACTAGCGGGAGTTTCGAGCAGTACTTC
TRBJ2-5 TRBV2 NA NA CASTTSLETQYF TGTGCCAGCACTACTAGCCTAGAGACCCAGTACTTC
TRBJ2-1 TRBV7-3 NA NA CASSLIAGTYNEQFF TGTGCCAGCAGCTTAATTGCGGGTACCTACAATGAGCAGTTCTTC
TRBJ2-1 TRBV7-3 few NA CASSLRRDSTNEQFF TGTGCCAGCAGCCTACGAAGGGACTCGACAAATGAGCAGTTCTTC
TRBJ2-1 TRBV12-5 NA NA CASGPGTGWGEQFF TGTGCTAGTGGGCCGGGCACGGGATGGGGTGAGCAGTTCTTC
TRBJ2-5 TRBV6-1 NA TRBD2 CASLSGLAGQETQYF TGTGCCAGTTTATCGGGACTAGCGGGCCAAGAGACCCAGTACTTC
TRBJ2-7 TRBV7-9 NA TRBD1 CASSQGQGAHEQYF TGTGCCAGCAGCCAGGGACAGGGGGCCCACGAGCAGTACTTC
TRBJ1-6 TRBV30 NA NA CAWTTPAQSPLHF TGTGCCTGGACCACCCCCGCCCAATCACCCCTCCACTTT
TRBJ1-4 TRBV5-5 NA NA CASSSRGEKLFF TGTGCCAGCAGCTCCCGGGGTGAAAAACTGTTTTTT
TRBJ2-7 TRBV4-1 NA TRBD2 CASSQGTSGVYEQYF TGCGCCAGCAGCCAAGGGACTAGCGGGGTTTACGAGCAGTACTTC
TRBJ1-3 TRBV28 NA NA CASSLQGFIYF TGTGCCAGCAGTTTACAGGGGTTCATATATTTT
TRBJ2-7 TRBV5-1 NA NA CASSLLQGPYEQYF TGCGCCAGCAGCTTGCTCCAGGGGCCATACGAGCAGTACTTC
TRBJ2-7 TRBV6-1 NA NA CASTEGGTYEQYF TGTGCCAGCACCGAAGGGGGTACCTACGAGCAGTACTTC
TRBJ2-7 TRBV19 once TRBD1 CASSIDRGRYEQYF TGTGCCAGTAGTATAGACAGGGGGCGGTACGAGCAGTACTTC
TRBJ1-1 TRBV6-1 NA NA CASSVDRNEAFF TGTGCCAGCAGTGTTGACAGGAATGAAGCTTTCTTT
TRBJ2-7 TRBV6-5 NA NA CASSYSRGNYEQYF TGTGCCAGCAGTTACTCTAGGGGAAACTACGAGCAGTACTTC
TRBJ1-4 TRBV28 once TRBD1 CASSSPGTGDEKLFF TGTGCCAGCAGTTCCCCCGGGACAGGGGATGAAAAACTGTTTTTT
TRBJ1-4 TRBV5-1 NA NA CASSLAWPETNEKLFF TGCGCCAGCAGCTTGGCGTGGCCAGAAACTAATGAAAAACTGTTTTTT
TRBJ2-7 TRBV5-4 NA NA CASSLKTGLLEQYF TGTGCCAGCAGCTTGAAGACAGGCCTCCTCGAGCAGTACTTC
TRBJ2-1 TRBV7-3 NA TRBD2 CASRSNSGTSGWTNEQFF TGTGCCAGCAGGTCTAATTCCGGGACTAGCGGGTGGACCAATGAGCAGTTCTTC
TRBJ1-2 TRBV27 NA NA CASSGGPNYGYTF TGTGCCAGCAGCGGGGGCCCTAACTATGGCTACACCTTC
TRBJ1-5 TRBV20-1 once NA CSAKMGQPQHF TGCAGTGCGAAGATGGGTCAGCCCCAGCATTTT
TRBJ1-1 TRBV2 NA NA CASFEQGFGTEAFF TGTGCCAGCTTCGAACAGGGTTTCGGCACTGAAGCTTTCTTT
TRBJ1-3 TRBV30 NA TRBD1 CAQSTGASSGNTIYF TGTGCCCAGAGCACAGGGGCCAGCTCTGGAAACACCATATATTTT
TRBJ1-2 TRBV28 NA NA CASSQGRRNYGYTF TGTGCCAGCAGTCAGGGGAGGAGGAACTATGGCTACACCTTC
TRBJ2-1 TRBV27 NA NA CASSRRPERVGPNEQFF TGTGCCAGCAGTCGACGCCCCGAGCGGGTAGGACCGAATGAGCAGTTCTTC
TRBJ1-3 TRBV7-2 NA NA CASSPGVGNTIYF TGTGCCAGCAGCCCGGGGGTGGGAAACACCATATATTTT
TRBJ2-5 TRBV9 NA TRBD2 CASSASLAGAETQYF TGTGCCAGCAGCGCCTCACTAGCGGGAGCGGAGACCCAGTACTTC